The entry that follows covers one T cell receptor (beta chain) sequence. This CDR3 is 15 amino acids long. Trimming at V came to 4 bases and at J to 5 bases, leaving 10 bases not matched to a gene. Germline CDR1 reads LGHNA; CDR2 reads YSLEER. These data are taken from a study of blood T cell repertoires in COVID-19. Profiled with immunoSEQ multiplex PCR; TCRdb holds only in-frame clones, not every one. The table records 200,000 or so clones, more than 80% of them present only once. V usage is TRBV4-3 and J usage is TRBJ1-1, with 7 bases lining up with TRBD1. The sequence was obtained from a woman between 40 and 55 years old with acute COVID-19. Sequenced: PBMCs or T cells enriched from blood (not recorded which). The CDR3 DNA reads TGCGCCAGCAGCCGGTCGGACAGGTCTGGGACTGAAGCTTTCTTT. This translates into CASSRSDRSGTEAFF.